These T cell receptor beta chains were read from a single sample in a study of T cell changes during pregnancy in multiple sclerosis. The table came from immunoSEQ multiplex PCR; TCRdb's copy has only in-frame clones and leaves some out. The table includes roughly 120,000 clones, about 93% detected once. Sequencing was performed on peripheral blood, taken in the third trimester of pregnancy. The receptors here all came from a female donor with multiple sclerosis, enrolled in a pregnancy study. The conserved cysteine and the conserved F or W are not part of the CDR3 here.

V: TRBV30
J: TRBJ1-2
CDR3: AWSRTANNYGYT

V: TRBV4-1
J: TRBJ1-6
CDR3: ASSQNRGSPLH

V: TRBV28
J: TRBJ2-1
CDR3: ASSLLAGGRYNEQF

V: TRBV5-4
J: TRBJ1-3
CDR3: ASSLSGVGNTIY

V: TRBV10-3
J: TRBJ1-2
CDR3: AISAPDRAANGYT

V: TRBV4-1
J: TRBJ2-4
CDR3: ASSQEPAGEIAKNIQY

V: TRBV10-3
J: TRBJ2-1
CDR3: AISESSGRAGPGSEQF

V: TRBV5-1
J: TRBJ1-1
CDR3: ASSLRPSETEAF

V: TRBV10-3
J: TRBJ1-6
CDR3: AISESTGGGNSPLH

V: TRBV5-1
J: -
CDR3: ASSIDRVPYEQY

V: TRBV7-8
J: TRBJ1-3
CDR3: ASSPRRSSGNTIY

V: TRBV25-1
J: TRBJ2-1
CDR3: ASSYQKGRVSDEQF

V: TRBV7-9
J: TRBJ2-3
CDR3: ASSPPRENTQY

V: TRBV7-6
J: TRBJ2-1
CDR3: ASRRRAGGSNEQF

V: TRBV5-1
J: TRBJ1-1
CDR3: ASSFGLGQRQGNTEAF

V: TRBV7-2
J: TRBJ2-5
CDR3: ASSRGLAGREGPQY

V: TRBV4-2
J: TRBJ2-7
CDR3: ASSQEVSLGEQY

V: TRBV5-4
J: TRBJ2-2
CDR3: ASSGGLTGELF

V: TRBV5-6
J: TRBJ1-2
CDR3: ASSRQGVRVYGYT

V: TRBV5-1
J: TRBJ1-2
CDR3: ASSLERGYGYT

V: TRBV30
J: TRBJ1-1
CDR3: AWSVAVSNTEAF

V: TRBV5-6
J: TRBJ2-3
CDR3: ASSLEREGFSTDTQY

V: TRBV9
J: TRBJ2-5
CDR3: ASSAAPTGGQETQY

V: TRBV5-4
J: TRBJ1-4
CDR3: ASSLEGATNEKLF

V: TRBV5-4
J: TRBJ2-2
CDR3: ASSPYPAGVTGELF

V: TRBV30
J: TRBJ1-2
CDR3: AWSDRANYGYT

V: TRBV7-2
J: TRBJ2-4
CDR3: ASSLDLAKNIQY

V: TRBV5-4
J: TRBJ2-7
CDR3: AVKTGTGVYEQY